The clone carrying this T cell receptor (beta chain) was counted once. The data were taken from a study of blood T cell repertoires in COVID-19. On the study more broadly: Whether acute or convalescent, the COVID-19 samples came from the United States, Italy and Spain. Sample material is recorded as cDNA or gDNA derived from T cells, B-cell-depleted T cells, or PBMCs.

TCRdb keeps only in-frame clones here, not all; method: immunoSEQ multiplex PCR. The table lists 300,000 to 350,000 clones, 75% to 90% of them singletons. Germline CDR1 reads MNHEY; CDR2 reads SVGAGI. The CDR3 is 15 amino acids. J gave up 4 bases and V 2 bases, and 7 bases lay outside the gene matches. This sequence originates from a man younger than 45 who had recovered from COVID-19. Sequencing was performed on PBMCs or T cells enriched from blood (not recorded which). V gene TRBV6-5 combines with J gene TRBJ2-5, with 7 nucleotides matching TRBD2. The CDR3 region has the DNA TGTGCCAGCAGTTACGGGGGACTACCTGGAGAGACCCAGTACTTC. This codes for CASSYGGLPGETQYF.